A single sample is the source of the 24 T cell receptor beta chains below, sequenced in a study of T cell repertoires in cytomegalovirus infection (dated by TCRdb to the late 2010s). The treatment or condition label for this specimen denotes: in vitro stimulation with specific CMV peptide epitopes to enrich CMV-specific T cells. Instrument used: Illumina HiSeq 1500. The public sequencing data were trimmed at Q25 with fastp and processed into clonotypes with MiXCR by TCRdb, which kept only in-frame beta chains. Each CDR3 protein gets just one entry, which takes the most common genes and DNA from the rows behind it. This sample has under 850,000 distinct CDR3 sequences in its table, and 30% to 35% of those were observed once. The ten largest clones add up to 18% of the sample. These receptors lack a known antigen. The source material was cultured PBMCs, sampled from culture after CMV antigen stimulation. The receptors derive from a human donor in good health (CMV status not recorded). Some clones in this sample may be carry-over from other donors' samples.

This clonotype was detected a few times. This chain uses TRBV6-1 with TRBJ2-3; TRBD2 matches at 7 bases. This CDR3 spans 15 amino acids. Per germline, CDR1 MNHNS and CDR2 SASEGT. V gave up 5 bases and J gave up 5 bases; unmatched junction bases: 10. CDR3 region: CASSRGSRSEDTQYF. The CDR3 DNA reads as TGTGCCAGCAGTCGCGGGAGCCGTTCGGAAGATACGCAGTATTTT.

The V gene is TRBV12-3 or TRBV12-4, the J gene TRBJ2-7, with D hard to call. There are 15 residues in the CDR3. V was clipped by 4 bases and J by 1 base, with 14 bases between them. This CDR3 reads CASSSTPGSSYEQYF. The CDR3 nucleotides read TGTGCCAGCAGTTCCACCCCAGGCAGTTCCTACGAGCAGTACTTC.

This clonotype was observed a few times. This chain uses TRBV28 with TRBJ2-7, with TRBD1 matching 11 bases. This CDR3 has 15 residues. J was trimmed by 3 bases and V by 8 bases; bases with no gene match: 9. CDR1 MDHEN and CDR2 SYDVKM come from the germline V gene. CDR3 coding DNA: TGTGCCAGCCGACCCCGGGACAGGGGGGTCTACGAGCAGTACTTC. It translates to CASRPRDRGVYEQYF.

The CDR3 bases are TGCAGCGTCCGGGACAGGGTAGGAGAAAAACTGTTTTTT. It codes for CSVRDRVGEKLFF. The chain links TRBV29-1 to TRBJ1-4; 9 bases are a match to TRBD1. V lost 6 bases and J lost 8; bases outside the gene matches: 7. Germline CDR1 SQVTM, CDR2 ANQGSEA. The CDR3 length is 13 residues.

The chain employs TRBV20-1 and TRBJ2-7; D call uncertain. Looked up from germline, CDR1 is DFQATT and CDR2 is SNEGSKA (reference sequence). The CDR3 has 16 residues. Trimming left V 0 bases short and J 0 bases short, with 15 bases between. The CDR3 spells CSARDPGRKSSYEQYF. Written as DNA, the CDR3 is TGCAGTGCTAGAGATCCCGGACGTAAGAGCTCCTACGAGCAGTACTTC.

The chain has TRBV12-5 and TRBJ2-1; no reliable D call. The CDR3 is 14 residues long. CDR1 is LGHNT, CDR2 FRNRAP, per germline. With 2 bases removed from V and 8 bases from J, the gap between germline ends came to 13 bases. The CDR3 sequence: CASGLSWRSHEQFF. The CDR3 DNA is TGTGCTAGTGGTTTGAGTTGGCGAAGTCATGAGCAGTTCTTC. The full variable domain, rest sourced from reference TRBV12-5 and TRBJ2-1, is DARVTQTPRHKVTEMGQEVTMRCQPILGHNTVFWYRQTMMQGLELLAYFRNRAPLDDSGMPKDRFSAEMPDATLATLKIQPSEPRDSAVYFCASGLSWRSHEQFFGPGTRLTVL.

This clonotype was recorded at least ten times. V usage is TRBV7-2 and J usage is TRBJ2-3; 7 positions agree with TRBD2. The ends lost 5 bases at V and 6 bases at J; junction bases unmatched: 11. CDR3 length: 15 residues. Looked up from germline, CDR1 is SGHTA and CDR2 is FQGNSA. The CDR3 DNA reads as TGTGCCAGCAGCCCGGGCTGGGGGGGGGGGGATACGCAGTATTTT. Amino acids: CASSPGWGGGDTQYF.

V is TRBV20-1 and J is TRBJ2-5, with 7 bases aligning to TRBD2. The J segment lost 2 bases and the V segment lost 3 bases, leaving 6 bases of the junction unmatched. The CDR3 sequence is 14 residues long. CDR1 and CDR2 from the germline V gene are DFQATT and SNEGSKA (reference sequence). The CDR3 is CSARNLADQETQYF. The CDR3 DNA is TGCAGTGCTAGGAATCTAGCGGATCAAGAGACCCAGTACTTC.

This clonotype has just a few counts. The chain recombines TRBV6-2 or TRBV6-3 with TRBJ2-1, with TRBD1 matching 7 bases. CDR1 and CDR2 from the germline V gene are MNHEY and SVGEGT. This CDR3 spans 15 amino acids. Trimming removed 8 bases from V and 5 bases from J; junction bases left unmatched: 12. CDR3 protein: CASGRGNRVHNEQFF. DNA of the CDR3: TGTGCCAGCGGCAGGGGGAATCGTGTCCACAATGAGCAGTTCTTC.

The J gene is TRBJ1-5, the V gene TRBV19, with D maybe TRBD1 (6 bases). Germline loops: CDR1 LNHDA, CDR2 SQIVND (reference sequence). Trimming took off 6 bases at V and 6 bases at J, with 18 bases between the two ends. CDR3 length: 15 residues. CDR3 nucleotide sequence: TGTGCCAGTAGGCCGACAGGTCCTTTTGCTCAGCCCCAGCATTTT. Amino acid sequence: CASRPTGPFAQPQHF.

This clonotype appeared a few times. CDR3 bases: TGTGCCATCAGTGACGCCGTTTCCCAGGGAGGCACAGATACGCAGTATTTT. As protein: CAISDAVSQGGTDTQYF. The V and J genes are TRBV10-3 and TRBJ2-3; D tentatively fits TRBD1 or TRBD2 (5 bases each). This CDR3 has 17 amino acids. With 3 bases removed from V and 1 base from J, the gap between germline ends came to 17 bases. Germline V CDR1 and CDR2: ENHRY, SYGVKD.

The V and J genes are TRBV20-1 and TRBJ2-1; D is possibly TRBD2 (5 bases). The CDR3 covers 17 residues. The V gene lost 5 bases and the J gene lost 0 bases, with 20 bases spanning the gap. In germline, CDR1 is DFQATT, CDR2 SNEGSKA (reference sequence). The CDR3 DNA follows: TGCAGTGCTTCCAGAGGCCGCGGGCCACCCTCCTACAATGAGCAGTTCTTC. Protein sequence: CSASRGRGPPSYNEQFF.

This clonotype has only a few counts. This rearrangement joins TRBV7-9 to TRBJ2-2, with 9 nucleotides matching TRBD2. Looked up from germline, CDR1 is SEHNR and CDR2 is FQNEAQ (reference sequence). V gave up 3 bases and J gave up 3 bases; unmatched junction bases: 8. The CDR3 has 17 amino acids. As DNA, the CDR3 is TGTGCCAGCAGCTTCGATCTAGCGGGGAGCGACACCGGGGAGCTGTTTTTT. Protein: CASSFDLAGSDTGELFF.

This clonotype was seen only a few times. This rearrangement joins TRBV7-9 to TRBJ2-7, with D unresolved. This CDR3 is 13 amino acids long. Germline loops: CDR1 SEHNR, CDR2 FQNEAQ (reference sequence). V shed 5 bases and J shed 8 bases, with 16 bases lying between them. The CDR3 region has the DNA TGTGCCAGCAGCCCCTCTCCAGCCGTTCAGCAGTACTTC. The encoded protein is CASSPSPAVQQYF.

The chain has TRBV7-2 and TRBJ1-2, with TRBD1 as a possible D gene (5 bases). The ends were cut back, 3 bases at V and 3 bases at J, with 23 bases in the middle. The CDR3 extends over 18 amino acids. Germline lookup yields CDR1 SGHTA and CDR2 FQGNSA. This CDR3 is CASSLVPLGAGLDYGYTF. CDR3 nucleotides: TGTGCCAGCAGCTTGGTACCACTAGGGGCCGGTTTAGACTATGGCTACACCTTC. Drawing the rest from reference TRBV7-2 and TRBJ1-2, the complete variable domain is GAGVSQSPSNKVTEKGKDVELRCDPISGHTALYWYRQSLGQGLEFLIYFQGNSAPDKSGLPSDRFSAERTGGSVSTLTIQRTQQEDSAVYLCASSLVPLGAGLDYGYTFGSGTRLTVV.

This chain uses TRBV6-2 or TRBV6-3 with TRBJ2-7; 8 bases agree with TRBD1. The length of the CDR3 is 16 residues. Germline V lookup: CDR1 MNHEY, CDR2 SVGEGT. Germline trimming cut 0 bases from V and 3 bases from J; bases unmatched to any gene: 7. This CDR3 reads CASSYSKDREFYEQYF. The CDR3 DNA reads TGTGCCAGCAGTTACTCGAAGGACAGGGAGTTCTACGAGCAGTACTTC.

This clonotype was detected only a few times. V gene TRBV4-2 combines with J gene TRBJ2-3; 12 nucleotides match TRBD2. The V segment lost 0 bases and the J segment 4 bases; nucleotides outside the gene matches: 5. The CDR3 is 17 amino acids. The germline gives CDR1 LGHNA, CDR2 YNFKEQ. Written as DNA, the CDR3 is TGTGCCAGCAGCCAAGAGCTAGCGGGGGGGAGCGCAGATACGCAGTATTTT. Translation gives CASSQELAGGSADTQYF.

The chain carries TRBV11-2 and TRBJ2-4; 15 bases match TRBD2. The V and J ends lost 5 bases and 5 bases, in that order; junction bases with no gene match: 7. The CDR3 sequence is 17 residues long. CDR1 is SGHAT and CDR2 is FQNNGV in the germline V gene. Written as DNA, the CDR3 is TGTGCCAGCAGCCGGGGACTAGCGGGAGGCGGGGAAAACATTCAGTACTTC. Residues: CASSRGLAGGGENIQYF.

The rearrangement uses TRBV5-5 and TRBJ1-2; a possible D gene is TRBD1 (5 bases). V lost 1 base and J 4 bases, leaving 23 bases between the germline ends. Germline-derived CDR1 and CDR2 are SGHKS and YYEKEE (reference sequence). This CDR3 comprises 18 residues. CDR3 DNA: TGTGCCAGCAGCTTGCTTACGTCGCATTTTAGGGGTGCCTATGGCTACACCTTC. Its translation: CASSLLTSHFRGAYGYTF. Using reference TRBV5-5 and TRBJ1-2 for the parts outside the CDR3, the full variable domain is DAGVTQSPTHLIKTRGQQVTLRCSPISGHKSVSWYQQVLGQGPQFIFQYYEKEERGRGNFPDRFSARQFPNYSSELNVNALLLGDSALYLCASSLLTSHFRGAYGYTFGSGTRLTVV.

This clonotype was counted a few times. The chain has TRBV7-2 and TRBJ1-2; D gene ambiguous. CDR3 length: 14 amino acids. Germline V gene data show CDR1 as SGHTA and CDR2 as FQGNSA. V gave up 1 base and J gave up 3 bases, with 9 bases separating them. CDR3 nucleotide sequence: TGTGCCAGCAGCTTAGGGGGTATGGACTATGGCTACACCTTC. Translating it yields CASSLGGMDYGYTF.

This clonotype came up many times. This rearrangement joins TRBV7-2 to TRBJ2-1; 8 positions match TRBD2. In germline, CDR1 is SGHTA, CDR2 FQGNSA. CDR3 size: 15 residues. The V gene end was trimmed by 5 bases and the J gene end by 8 bases; junction bases not matched to a gene: 11. CDR3 in amino acids: CASSARASGYYEQFF. The DNA for the CDR3 is TGTGCCAGCAGCGCACGGGCTAGCGGGTATTATGAGCAGTTCTTC.

There are a few counts of this clonotype. V usage is TRBV14 and J usage is TRBJ2-5; D unresolved. There are 12 residues in the CDR3. The V gene's germline CDR1 is SGHDN and CDR2 FVKESK. V lost 3 bases and J lost 5, with 7 bases in between. CDR3 sequence (DNA): TGTGCCAGCAGCCAGTTATGGGAGACCCAGTACTTC. It translates to CASSQLWETQYF.

The chain employs TRBV7-2 and TRBJ1-3; D uncertain. The CDR3 is made up of 14 amino acids. Germline V gives CDR1 SGHTA, CDR2 FQGNSA. Trimming pared 2 bases from V and 2 bases from J, leaving 7 bases between. CDR3 in DNA: TGTGCCAGCAGCTTACGCCCGGCTGGAAACACCATATATTTT. Amino acid sequence: CASSLRPAGNTIYF.

This clonotype showed up just a few times. The chain recombines TRBV7-6 with TRBJ2-3; the match to TRBD2 covers 8 bases. This CDR3 is built from 15 residues. Germline values: CDR1 SGHVS, CDR2 FNYEAQ. V was pared by 4 bases and J by 7 bases, with 10 bases of the junction left unmatched. Written as DNA, the CDR3 is TGTGCCAGCAGCTCCGGGACTAGTTCCCCGAATACGCAGTATTTT. Protein: CASSSGTSSPNTQYF.